What follows are 32 T cell receptor beta chains derived from one specimen sequenced in a study of blood T cell repertoires in COVID-19. Libraries were prepared by immunoSEQ multiplex PCR; TCRdb keeps only in-frame clonotypes and omits some of them. This sample has 84,000 or so clones, with around 85% found just once. Sequencing was done on a sample of peripheral blood. The receptors here all came from a woman aged 70-85 years with active or convalescent COVID-19.

V gene TRBV4-2 combines with J gene TRBJ1-2; the match to TRBD1 covers 12 bases. CDR3 length equals 18 residues. Germline-derived CDR1 and CDR2 are LGHNA and YNFKEQ. V shed 4 bases and J 4 bases; nucleotides not matched to a gene: 13. CDR3 amino acids: CASSRTGTGGAVTYGYTF. In DNA form, the CDR3 reads TGTGCCAGCAGCCGCACCGGGACAGGGGGCGCCGTTACCTATGGCTACACCTTC.

The genes are TRBV25-1 and TRBJ1-1; 7 bases are shared with TRBD1. In germline, CDR1 is MGHDK, CDR2 SYGVNS. The CDR3 is 12 amino acids. V lost 7 bases and J lost 3; bases outside the gene matches: 2. The CDR3 DNA reads TGTGCCAGCAACAGGGGAGACACTGAAGCTTTCTTT. Its protein is CASNRGDTEAFF.

This clone was counted once. This chain joins TRBV5-1 and TRBJ2-3; D remains ambiguous. Deletions cut 0 bases from V and 0 bases from J, with 8 bases between. Germline values: CDR1 SGHRS, CDR2 YFSETQ. The CDR3 totals 15 residues. CDR3 nucleotide sequence: TGCGCCAGCAGCTTGGCGGGTCTAAGCACAGATACGCAGTATTTT. Protein: CASSLAGLSTDTQYF.

The chain uses TRBV19 and TRBJ1-1; perhaps TRBD1 as D (5 bases). Trimming took off 3 bases at V and 1 base at J, with 12 bases between the two ends. The germline gives CDR1 LNHDA, CDR2 SQIVND (reference sequence). The CDR3 extends over 15 amino acids. This chain's CDR3 is CASSMQGQGNTEAFF. The CDR3 bases are TGTGCCAGTAGTATGCAGGGCCAAGGGAACACTGAAGCTTTCTTT.

This clone is a singleton in its sample. The chain has TRBV9 and TRBJ1-4; D might be TRBD1 (5 bases). This CDR3 has 13 amino acids. Between the trimmed V and J ends, which lost 4 bases and 13 bases, there was a span of 17 bases. From germline, CDR1 is SGDLS and CDR2 YYNGEE. In DNA, the CDR3 is TGTGCCAGCAGCCCCAGCGGGGGGGGTTCACTGTTTTTT. Translating it yields CASSPSGGGSLFF.

V is TRBV3-1 (or the pseudogene TRBV3-2) and J is TRBJ2-3, with D perhaps TRBD2 (7 bases). The ends were cut back, 0 bases at V and 5 bases at J, with 15 bases in the middle. There are 16 residues in the CDR3. CDR1 LGHDT and CDR2 YNNKEL come from the germline V gene (reference sequence). The CDR3 loop is CASSQDFTGGRDTQYF. For the CDR3, the DNA is TGTGCCAGCAGCCAAGATTTCACGGGGGGCCGAGATACGCAGTATTTT.

This chain connects TRBV9 to TRBJ1-1, with TRBD1 matching over 7 bases. J gave up 0 bases and V 4 bases, and 6 bases lay outside the gene matches. This CDR3 spans 15 amino acids. The germline V gene encodes CDR1 SGDLS and CDR2 YYNGEE. CDR3 sequence reads: CASSMTGQLNTEAFF. The CDR3 DNA is TGTGCCAGCAGCATGACGGGACAGTTGAACACTGAAGCTTTCTTT.

The chain carries TRBV2 and TRBJ1-4; D unclear. V lost 7 bases and J lost 1, with 13 bases in between. This CDR3 comprises 15 residues. Germline CDR1 SNHLY, CDR2 FYNNEI. The CDR3 here is CASIPRVGTNEKLFF. The CDR3 bases are TGTGCCAGCATCCCTAGAGTGGGAACTAATGAAAAACTGTTTTTT. The variable domain in full, completed from reference TRBV2 and TRBJ1-4, reads EPEVTQTPSHQVTQMGQEVILRCVPISNHLYFYWYRQILGQKVEFLVSFYNNEISEKSEIFDDQFSVERPDGSNFTLKIRSTKLEDSAMYFCASIPRVGTNEKLFFGSGTQLSVL.

The chain is built from TRBV29-1 and TRBJ1-2; D is unclear. V lost 6 bases and J lost 2, with 10 bases in between. This CDR3 is built from 12 residues. Germline assignment: CDR1 SQVTM and CDR2 ANQGSEA. The CDR3 DNA reads TGCAGCGTACAGTACGAGAACTATGGCTACACCTTC. Translation gives CSVQYENYGYTF.

The gene calls are TRBV10-1 and TRBJ1-2; 9 bases are a match to TRBD1. V was clipped by 6 bases and J by 2 bases; unmatched bases: 4. The CDR3 totals 14 residues. CDR1 is WNHNN, CDR2 SYGVQD, per germline (reference sequence). CDR3 protein: CASSPGQGNYGYTF. The CDR3 coding sequence is TGCGCCAGCAGCCCGGGACAGGGCAACTATGGCTACACCTTC.

The CDR3 DNA reads TGTGCCAGCAGGATCAGGGGGAGAGAGACCCAGTACTTC. Residues: CASRIRGRETQYF. This chain links TRBV6-5 with TRBJ2-5, with 7 bases fitting TRBD1. Germline CDR1 and CDR2: MNHEY and SVGAGI. CDR3 length: 13 amino acids. Losses at the gene ends were 6 bases for V and 4 bases for J; bases not matched to a gene: 5.

This chain's CDR3 is CASGPRGYEQYF. The DNA of the CDR3 is TGTGCCAGCGGCCCCCGGGGCTACGAGCAGTACTTC. The rearrangement links TRBV7-9 to TRBJ2-7; weak D call: TRBD2 (5 bases). CDR1 SEHNR and CDR2 FQNEAQ come from the germline V gene (reference sequence). The V end lost 8 bases, the J end lost 3 bases, and 11 bases lay between the germline ends. The CDR3 spans 12 residues. Full variable domain (remainder filled in from reference TRBV7-9 and TRBJ2-7): DTGVSQNPRHKITKRGQNVTFRCDPISEHNRLYWYRQTLGQGPEFLTYFQNEAQLEKSRLLSDRFSAERPKGSFSTLEIQRTEQGDSAMYLCASGPRGYEQYFGPGTRLTVT.

This clone was observed a single time. V gene TRBV6-6 combines with J gene TRBJ1-5; D may be TRBD1 (5 bases). The V end lost 5 bases, the J end lost 0 bases, and 17 bases lay between the germline ends. Germline V lookup: CDR1 MNHNY, CDR2 SVGAGI (reference sequence). This CDR3 comprises 17 residues. The CDR3 bases are TGTGCCAGCAGTCGATCCTCGACAGCCTATAGCAATCAGCCCCAGCATTTT. Translated, it gives CASSRSSTAYSNQPQHF.

The chain is built from TRBV7-8 and TRBJ2-7; TRBD2 aligns across 11 bases. The germline V gene has CDR1 SGHVS and CDR2 FQNEAQ. This CDR3 is built from 16 residues. V was clipped by 5 bases and J by 2 bases; unmatched bases: 8. As DNA, the CDR3 is TGTGCCAGCAGCGTACTGACTAGCGGGGTGACCTACGAGCAGTACTTC. Its protein is CASSVLTSGVTYEQYF.

The rearrangement links TRBV4-1 to TRBJ1-2; D is undetermined. Trimming stripped 0 bases from V and 4 bases from J, with 12 bases between. Germline V lookup: CDR1 MGHRA, CDR2 YSYEKL. The CDR3 contains 15 residues. The chain's CDR3 is CASSQDRNSVYGYTF. DNA for the CDR3: TGCGCCAGCAGCCAAGATAGGAATAGCGTCTATGGCTACACCTTC.

The rearrangement joins TRBV6-5 to TRBJ2-4, with D tentatively TRBD1 (6 bases). Germline CDR1 reads MNHEY; CDR2 reads SVGAGI. This CDR3 contains 15 residues. Trimming pared 5 bases from V and 0 bases from J, leaving 11 bases between. The DNA for the CDR3 is TGTGCCAGCAGTCAGGGGAGCCTAGCCAAAAACATTCAGTACTTC. Residues: CASSQGSLAKNIQYF.

This rearrangement joins TRBV10-3 to TRBJ2-5; D is unclear. From germline, CDR1 is ENHRY and CDR2 SYGVKD. Trimming stripped 4 bases from V and 5 bases from J, with 8 bases between. CDR3 length: 12 amino acids. The CDR3 sequence: CAISGDLETQYF. The CDR3 DNA follows: TGTGCCATCAGTGGCGATTTGGAGACCCAGTACTTC.

This chain links TRBV7-6 with TRBJ1-5, with TRBD1 as a possible D gene (6 bases). The CDR3 is 15 amino acids. Germline CDR1 is SGHVS and CDR2 is FNYEAQ. V lost 1 base and J lost 3, with 10 bases in between. The CDR3: CASSLEQGFNQPQHF. The CDR3 nucleotides read TGTGCCAGCAGCTTAGAGCAGGGGTTCAATCAGCCCCAGCATTTT.

The CDR3 DNA is TGCGCCAGCAGGGACAGGGGAAACACTAATGAAAAACTGTTTTTT. This sequence encodes CASRDRGNTNEKLFF. V and J are TRBV5-1 and TRBJ1-4; 9 bases match TRBD1. The V segment lost 5 bases and the J segment 2 bases; nucleotides outside the gene matches: 4. CDR3 length equals 15 residues. Germline CDR1 SGHRS, CDR2 YFSETQ.

The V call is TRBV20-1, the J call TRBJ2-2; D might be TRBD2 (5 bases). Germline V gene data show CDR1 as DFQATT and CDR2 as SNEGSKA (reference sequence). Trimming pared 3 bases from V and 2 bases from J, leaving 10 bases between. This CDR3 is built from 14 residues. The DNA of the CDR3 is TGCAGTGCTAGTGGGCCGGGAAACACCGGGGAGCTGTTTTTT. Protein: CSASGPGNTGELFF.

The chain couples TRBV11-2 to TRBJ2-4; no clear D. CDR3 length equals 15 residues. V dropped 0 bases and J dropped 0 bases, with 6 bases sitting between them. Germline V CDR1 and CDR2: SGHAT, FQNNGV. Here the CDR3 reads CASSLDGLAKNIQYF. CDR3 nucleotides: TGTGCCAGCAGCTTAGATGGCTTAGCCAAAAACATTCAGTACTTC.

The rearrangement links TRBV9 to TRBJ2-3; TRBD2 is a possible D gene (6 bases). This CDR3 region has 12 residues. V lost 3 bases and J lost 4, with 6 bases in between. The V gene's germline CDR1 is SGDLS and CDR2 YYNGEE. The CDR3 loop reads CASSAGADTQYF. DNA of the CDR3: TGTGCCAGCAGCGCGGGGGCAGATACGCAGTATTTT. Full variable domain (rest looked up from reference TRBV9 and TRBJ2-3): DSGVTQTPKHLITATGQRVTLRCSPRSGDLSVYWYQQSLDQGLQFLIQYYNGEERAKGNILERFSAQQFPDLHSELNLSSLELGDSALYFCASSAGADTQYFGPGTRLTVL.

This clone showed up just once. This chain links TRBV5-4 with TRBJ2-1, with 14 bases matching TRBD2. This CDR3 contains 16 residues. In germline, CDR1 is SGHNT, CDR2 YYREEE (reference sequence). Trimming cost V 4 bases and J 5 bases; bases outside gene matches: 5. CDR3 bases: TGTGCCAGCAGCCTGGGACTAGCGGGAGAGCACAATGAGCAGTTCTTC. Encoded protein: CASSLGLAGEHNEQFF.

V and J are TRBV5-6 and TRBJ1-5; 7 nucleotides align to TRBD1. The CDR3 length is 17 residues. Germline values: CDR1 SGHDT, CDR2 YYEEEE. The V gene end was trimmed by 4 bases and the J gene end by 2 bases; junction bases not matched to a gene: 12. CDR3 nucleotide sequence: TGTGCCAGCAGCCTAATGACAGGGAACCTTGGCAATCAGCCCCAGCATTTT. It codes for CASSLMTGNLGNQPQHF.

DNA of the CDR3: TGTGCCAGCAGCCTTCGGGGGGGGGATGAGCAGTTCTTC. It codes for CASSLRGGDEQFF. The chain is built from TRBV7-2 and TRBJ2-1; 8 nucleotides align to TRBD2. The junction had 5 bases not matched to a gene; V was cut back by 5 bases and J by 8 bases. The CDR3 covers 13 residues. The V gene's germline CDR1 is SGHTA and CDR2 FQGNSA. Full variable domain (rest looked up from reference TRBV7-2 and TRBJ2-1): GAGVSQSPSNKVTEKGKDVELRCDPISGHTALYWYRQSLGQGLEFLIYFQGNSAPDKSGLPSDRFSAERTGGSVSTLTIQRTQQEDSAVYLCASSLRGGDEQFFGPGTRLTVL.

V usage is TRBV5-1 and J usage is TRBJ1-1; D is undetermined. Trimming cost V 7 bases and J 0 bases, with 16 bases left between them. In germline, CDR1 is SGHRS, CDR2 YFSETQ. This CDR3 spans 15 amino acids. CDR3 sequence reads: CASQTSGGMNTEAFF. CDR3 coding DNA: TGCGCCAGCCAGACAAGCGGCGGGATGAACACTGAAGCTTTCTTT.

V is TRBV27 and J is TRBJ2-2, with 7 bases lining up with TRBD1. Germline values: CDR1 MNHEY, CDR2 SMNVEV (reference sequence). This CDR3 contains 15 residues. The V and J ends lost 3 bases and 6 bases, in that order; junction bases with no gene match: 7. The CDR3 region is CASSLTGIGAGELFF. The CDR3 bases are TGTGCCAGCAGTTTGACAGGGATAGGAGCCGGGGAGCTGTTTTTT.

The chain recombines TRBV28 with TRBJ2-1; 13 positions agree with TRBD2. The CDR3 loop spans 16 amino acids. After removal of 5 bases from V and 6 bases from J, the junction contained 7 bases not matched to a gene. The germline V gene has CDR1 MDHEN and CDR2 SYDVKM. CDR3 DNA: TGTGCCAGCAGTCCCCCGGGACTAGCGGGGTTCAATGAGCAGTTCTTC. Its protein is CASSPPGLAGFNEQFF.

This clone was seen once. The CDR3 reads CASPRGGNTGELFF. The CDR3 DNA is TGTGCCAGCCCTCGCGGGGGGAACACCGGGGAGCTGTTTTTT. The rearrangement uses TRBV27 and TRBJ2-2; the match to TRBD2 covers 7 bases. Germline values: CDR1 MNHEY, CDR2 SMNVEV (reference sequence). The ends lost 8 bases at V and 1 base at J; junction bases unmatched: 4. The CDR3 spans 14 residues.

The sample holds one count of this clone. The V gene is TRBV27, the J gene TRBJ2-7; 8 nucleotides align to TRBD1. This CDR3 has 17 amino acids. Trimming took 6 bases from V and 2 from J; bases not matched to a gene: 15. The germline V gene encodes CDR1 MNHEY and CDR2 SMNVEV (reference sequence). CDR3 DNA sequence: TGTGCCAGCAGCCAATGGCTAGGGAGGACAGGGCCCTACGAGCAGTACTTC. This translates into CASSQWLGRTGPYEQYF.

This clone has just a few counts. The V gene is TRBV19, the J gene TRBJ1-2; D remains unclear. Deletions cut 4 bases from V and 6 bases from J, with 21 bases between. CDR3 size: 16 residues. Germline-derived CDR1 and CDR2 are LNHDA and SQIVND (reference sequence). The CDR3 region is CASSTRRSLNPDGYTF. As DNA, the CDR3 is TGTGCCAGTAGTACCAGGAGGTCACTTAACCCGGATGGCTACACCTTC.

The chain is built from TRBV5-1 and TRBJ2-3; D may be TRBD2 (5 bases). V lost 3 bases and J lost 4, with 15 bases in between. The V gene's germline CDR1 is SGHRS and CDR2 YFSETQ. This CDR3 is built from 15 residues. The CDR3 loop is CASSSVAIGSDTQYF. The CDR3 DNA follows: TGCGCCAGCAGCTCCGTAGCGATCGGGTCAGATACGCAGTATTTT.